The entry below gives a single T cell receptor beta chain sequence along with its context. The sample is drawn from a study of blood T cell repertoires in COVID-19. Clones were read by immunoSEQ multiplex PCR, and TCRdb kept only the in-frame ones, dropping some. The table shows about 65,000 clones, with more than 90% occurring only once. The CDR3 extends over 15 amino acids. V was cut by 7 bases and J by 0 bases, with 16 bases left in between. The chain uses TRBV23-1 and TRBJ2-7; D is perhaps TRBD2 (5 bases). TRBV23-1 is an ORF; its function is uncertain. The TCR sequence derives from a man between 60 and 75 years old with acute or convalescent COVID-19. Material for sequencing was peripheral blood. The CDR3 region has the DNA TGCGCCAGCACCCAAACGGGAACACACTCCTACGAGCAGTACTTC. This sequence encodes CASTQTGTHSYEQYF.